A single sample gave rise to the 14 T cell receptor beta chains below, sequenced in a study of blood T cell repertoires in COVID-19. Repertoires were generated with immunoSEQ multiplex PCR, while TCRdb's copy carries only in-frame clones and drops some. The sample yields approximately 190,000 clones, approximately 80% seen once. Sequencing was done on a sample of peripheral blood. These receptor sequences come from a human donor in a cohort sampled during active COVID-19.

The J gene is TRBJ2-7, the V gene TRBV28, with TRBD1 identical over 9 bases. This CDR3 comprises 18 residues. V shed 2 bases and J 2 bases; nucleotides not matched to a gene: 13. The germline V gene encodes CDR1 MDHEN and CDR2 SYDVKM. CDR3 coding DNA: TGTGCCAGCAGTTTAGGTGGGACAGGGACCCGGCTCGCCTACGAGCAGTACTTC. This translates into CASSLGGTGTRLAYEQYF.

Concerning this clone: Germline is not matched at one junction end, which may reflect a read error. The chain's CDR3 is CASSLTNTDTQYF. The CDR3 DNA reads TGTGCTAGCAGCTTAACTAATACAGATACGCAGTATTTT. This chain connects TRBV7-7 to TRBJ2-3; D remains ambiguous. The CDR3 covers 13 residues. Germline V CDR1 and CDR2: SSHAT, FNYEAQ (reference sequence).

For the CDR3, the DNA is TGTGCCAGCAGCTTAGAGGCCAGGCTCTATGGCTACACCTTC. Protein product: CASSLEARLYGYTF. The V call is TRBV7-2, the J call TRBJ1-2, with D unresolved. The length of the CDR3 is 14 residues. Per germline, CDR1 SGHTA and CDR2 FQGNSA. Trimming shortened V by 1 base and J by 4 bases, and 10 bases separated the two germline ends. Full variable domain (outside the CDR3, taken from reference TRBV7-2 and TRBJ1-2): GAGVSQSPSNKVTEKGKDVELRCDPISGHTALYWYRQSLGQGLEFLIYFQGNSAPDKSGLPSDRFSAERTGGSVSTLTIQRTQQEDSAVYLCASSLEARLYGYTFGSGTRLTVV.

CDR3: CASSQVIDSTRGRRTEAFF. DNA of the CDR3: TGCGCCAGCAGCCAAGTAATAGATTCCACGAGGGGGCGGCGGACTGAAGCTTTCTTT. This chain links TRBV4-1 with TRBJ1-1; 7 nucleotides agree with TRBD1. The germline V gene encodes CDR1 MGHRA and CDR2 YSYEKL. V lost 1 base, J lost 5 bases, and 19 bases stayed unmatched. CDR3 length: 19 amino acids.

The chain recombines TRBV6-5 with TRBJ2-2; possible D gene TRBD1, 6 bases. The V gene's germline CDR1 is MNHEY and CDR2 SVGAGI. The CDR3 runs to 13 residues. Trimming removed 10 bases at V and 6 bases at J, with 15 bases between. The chain's CDR3 is CATHRVVPGELFF. Written as DNA, the CDR3 is TGTGCCACTCACAGGGTTGTACCCGGGGAGCTGTTTTTT.

V usage is TRBV18 and J usage is TRBJ2-7, with a tentative D call TRBD2 (5 bases). Germline V CDR1 and CDR2: KGHSH, LQKENI. V was pared by 4 bases and J by 5 bases, with 12 bases between. This CDR3 region has 13 residues. The chain's CDR3 is CASSRLTRDEQYF. For the CDR3, the DNA is TGTGCCAGCTCACGACTAACTAGAGACGAGCAGTACTTC.

The CDR3 reads CAWSVRGQTYGYTF. The CDR3 DNA sequence: TGTGCCTGGAGTGTACGCGGGCAGACCTATGGCTACACCTTC. The V call is TRBV30, the J call TRBJ1-2; no definite D call. The CDR3 is 14 amino acids. V dropped 0 bases and J dropped 4 bases, with 12 bases sitting between them. Germline V lookup: CDR1 GTSNPN, CDR2 SVGIG (reference sequence).

The rearrangement links TRBV9 to TRBJ2-3, with D possibly matching TRBD2 (5 bases). Trimming removed 0 bases at V and 10 bases at J, with 12 bases between. The CDR3 loop spans 13 amino acids. Germline V lookup: CDR1 SGDLS, CDR2 YYNGEE. CDR3 nucleotides: TGTGCCAGCAGCGTAGATGAGGGAACCCCGCAGTATTTT. Its translation is CASSVDEGTPQYF.

The chain has TRBV7-2 and TRBJ2-2; weak D call: TRBD1 (6 bases). V gave up 1 base and J gave up 9 bases, with 15 bases separating them. The CDR3 is 15 amino acids. Germline values: CDR1 SGHTA, CDR2 FQGNSA. The CDR3 sequence is CASSLGGNRVRELFF. The DNA of the CDR3 is TGTGCCAGCAGCTTAGGAGGGAACAGGGTCCGGGAGCTGTTTTTT. Together with reference TRBV7-2 and TRBJ2-2, the CDR3 gives the full variable domain: GAGVSQSPSNKVTEKGKDVELRCDPISGHTALYWYRQSLGQGLEFLIYFQGNSAPDKSGLPSDRFSAERTGGSVSTLTIQRTQQEDSAVYLCASSLGGNRVRELFFGEGSRLTVL.

CDR3 DNA sequence: TGTGCCAGCAGCGTAGGTTCAGGACAGGGAAATACGCAGTATTTT. Its translation is CASSVGSGQGNTQYF. V usage is TRBV9 and J usage is TRBJ2-3; TRBD1 aligns across 8 bases. CDR3 length: 15 amino acids. Germline lookup yields CDR1 SGDLS and CDR2 YYNGEE. V trimming: 0 bases; J trimming: 7 bases; junction bases outside the gene matches: 7.

This clone appeared once. The chain combines TRBV5-6 with TRBJ2-1; D not certain. V lost 3 bases, J lost 15 bases, and 13 bases lay in between. From germline, CDR1 is SGHDT and CDR2 YYEEEE. The CDR3 covers 11 residues. The CDR3 spells CASSSRGSGFF. Written as DNA, the CDR3 is TGTGCCAGCAGCTCTCGCGGCTCGGGGTTCTTC.

V is TRBV5-1 and J is TRBJ1-4; D not certain. The CDR3 is 14 residues long. The germline CDR1 and CDR2 sequences are SGHRS and YFSETQ. V lost 5 bases and J lost 2, with 10 bases in between. This CDR3 is CASSTGRTNEKLFF. CDR3 in DNA: TGCGCCAGCAGTACGGGAAGGACTAATGAAAAACTGTTTTTT. Full variable domain (outside the CDR3, taken from reference TRBV5-1 and TRBJ1-4): KAGVTQTPRYLIKTRGQQVTLSCSPISGHRSVSWYQQTPGQGLQFLFEYFSETQRNKGNFPGRFSGRQFSNSRSEMNVSTLELGDSALYLCASSTGRTNEKLFFGSGTQLSVL.

The chain has TRBV29-1 and TRBJ1-1, with D perhaps matching TRBD1 (6 bases). Trimming took 7 bases from V and 4 from J, leaving 13 bases between them. The CDR3 spans 12 residues. Germline-derived CDR1 and CDR2 are SQVTM and ANQGSEA. CDR3: CSAGRTATEAFF. In DNA, the CDR3 is TGCAGCGCAGGCCGGACAGCCACTGAAGCTTTCTTT.

The table lists this clone with a few counts. The J gene is TRBJ2-2, the V gene TRBV6-6; 15 bases match TRBD2. The trim removed 5 bases at V and 4 bases at J, leaving 5 bases unmatched. This CDR3 contains 17 residues. Germline values: CDR1 MNHNY, CDR2 SVGAGI (reference sequence). In DNA form, the CDR3 reads TGTGCCAGCAGTCCCGGGACTAGCGGGGGGTTCACCGGGGAGCTGTTTTTT. Translating gives CASSPGTSGGFTGELFF.